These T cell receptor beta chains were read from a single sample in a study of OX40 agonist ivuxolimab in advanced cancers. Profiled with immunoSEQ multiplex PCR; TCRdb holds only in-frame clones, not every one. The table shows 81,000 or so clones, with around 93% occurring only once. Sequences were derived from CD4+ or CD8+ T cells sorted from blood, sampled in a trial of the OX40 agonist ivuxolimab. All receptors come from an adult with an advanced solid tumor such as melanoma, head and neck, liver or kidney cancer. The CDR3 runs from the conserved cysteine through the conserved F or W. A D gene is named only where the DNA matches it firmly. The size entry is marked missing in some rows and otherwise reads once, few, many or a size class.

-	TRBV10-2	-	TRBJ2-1	TGCGCCAGCAGTGAGGACGCGGGCTGGGGGTTCAATGAGCAGTTCTTC	CASSEDAGWGFNEQFF
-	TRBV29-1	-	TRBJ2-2	TGCAGCGTTGATGGAGGGGGGCAGAACACCGGGGAGCTGTTTTTT	CSVDGGGQNTGELFF
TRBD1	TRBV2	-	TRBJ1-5	TGTGCCAGCAGTGACCCGACAGGGGGTTTCAATCAGCCCCAGCATTTT	CASSDPTGGFNQPQHF
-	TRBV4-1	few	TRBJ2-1	TGCGCCAGCAGCCGATCGCCGGGTGGGCAGTTCTTC	CASSRSPGGQFF
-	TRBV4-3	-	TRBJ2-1	TGCGCCAGCAGCCAAGAAGGAGACATCGACAATGAGCAGTTCTTC	CASSQEGDIDNEQFF
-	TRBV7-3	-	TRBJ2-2	TGTGCCAGCAGCTTAATAGGGGGGAACACCGGGGAGCTGTTTTTT	CASSLIGGNTGELFF
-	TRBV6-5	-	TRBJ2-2	TGTGCCAGCAGTGAAAACACCGGGGAGCTGTTTTTT	CASSENTGELFF
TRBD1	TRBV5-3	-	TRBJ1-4	TGTGCCAGAAGCCCCCGGACAGGGGGCAAGGCTAATGAAAAACTGTTTTTT	CARSPRTGGKANEKLFF
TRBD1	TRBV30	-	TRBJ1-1	TGTGCCTGGAGTGTAGGGACAGGGGGGACTGAAGCTTTCTTT	CAWSVGTGGTEAFF
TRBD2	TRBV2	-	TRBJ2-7	TGTGCCAGCACGGAGCGGGACTCCTACGAGCAGTACTTC	CASTERDSYEQYF
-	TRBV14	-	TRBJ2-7	TGTGCCAGCAGCCAAGCCTGGGGGGATCCGGGCCGGGAGCAGTACTTC	CASSQAWGDPGREQYF
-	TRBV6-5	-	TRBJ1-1	TGTGCCAGCAGTTGGGGCCTGAACACTGAAGCTTTCTTT	CASSWGLNTEAFF
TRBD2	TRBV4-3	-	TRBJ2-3	TGCGCCAGCAGCCAAGAACCAACGGGAGGGTTCACAGATACGCAGTATTTT	CASSQEPTGGFTDTQYF
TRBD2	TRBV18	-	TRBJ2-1	TGTGCCAGCTCACCACCGATAGCGGGGGGAGAGCAGTTCTTC	CASSPPIAGGEQFF
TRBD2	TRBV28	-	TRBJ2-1	TGTGCCAGCAGTTTATCTAGGACTAGCTTCCCCTACAATGAGCAGTTCTTC	CASSLSRTSFPYNEQFF
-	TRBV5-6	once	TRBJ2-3	TGTGCCAGCAGGCATACGGGGGGCAGGATGGATACGCAGTATTTT	CASRHTGGRMDTQYF
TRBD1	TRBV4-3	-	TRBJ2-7	TGCGCCAGCAGCCAAGATGAGGGACAGGGGACAACCTACGAGCAGTACTTC	CASSQDEGQGTTYEQYF
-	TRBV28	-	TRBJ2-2	TGTGCCAGCAGTTTAGATCCTTCAACAGGGATCGGGGAGCTGTTTTTT	CASSLDPSTGIGELFF
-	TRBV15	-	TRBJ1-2	TGTGCCACCAGCAGAGATCCGGCAAACCTGGGGAACTATGGCTACACCTTC	CATSRDPANLGNYGYTF
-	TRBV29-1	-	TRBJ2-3	TGCAGCGTTCGAGGCCTAGCTCCGAACACAGATACGCAGTATTTT	CSVRGLAPNTDTQYF
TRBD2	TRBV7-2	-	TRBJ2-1	TGTGCCAGCAGCATTAGCGGGAGTAGAGGGAACAATGAGCAGTTCTTC	CASSISGSRGNNEQFF
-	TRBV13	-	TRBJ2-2	TGTGCCAGCAGCTTCAGGACGGTGAACACCGGGGAGCTGTTTTTT	CASSFRTVNTGELFF